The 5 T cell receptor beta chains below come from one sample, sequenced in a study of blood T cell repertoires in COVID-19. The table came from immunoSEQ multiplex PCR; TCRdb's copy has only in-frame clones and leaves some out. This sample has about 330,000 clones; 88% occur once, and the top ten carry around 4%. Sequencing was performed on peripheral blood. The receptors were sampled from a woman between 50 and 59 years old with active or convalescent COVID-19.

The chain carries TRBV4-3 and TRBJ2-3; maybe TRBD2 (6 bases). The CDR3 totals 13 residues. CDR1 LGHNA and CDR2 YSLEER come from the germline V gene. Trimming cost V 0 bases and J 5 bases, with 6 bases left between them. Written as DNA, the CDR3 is TGCGCCAGCAGCCAAGAGGGGGGAGATACGCAGTATTTT. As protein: CASSQEGGDTQYF.

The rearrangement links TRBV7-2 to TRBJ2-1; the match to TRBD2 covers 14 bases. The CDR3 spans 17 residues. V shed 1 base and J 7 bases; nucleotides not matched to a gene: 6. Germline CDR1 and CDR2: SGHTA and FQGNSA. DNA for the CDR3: TGTGCCAGCAGCTTAGAGGGGACTAGCGGGAGAGGGAATGAGCAGTTCTTC. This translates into CASSLEGTSGRGNEQFF. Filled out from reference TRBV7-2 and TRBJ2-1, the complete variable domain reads GAGVSQSPSNKVTEKGKDVELRCDPISGHTALYWYRQSLGQGLEFLIYFQGNSAPDKSGLPSDRFSAERTGGSVSTLTIQRTQQEDSAVYLCASSLEGTSGRGNEQFFGPGTRLTVL.

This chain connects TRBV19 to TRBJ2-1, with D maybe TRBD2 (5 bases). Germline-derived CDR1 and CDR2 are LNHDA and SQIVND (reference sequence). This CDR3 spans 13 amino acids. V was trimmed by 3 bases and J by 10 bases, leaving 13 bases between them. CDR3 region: CASSIGGLSEQFF. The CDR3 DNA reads TGTGCCAGTAGTATTGGCGGGTTAAGCGAGCAGTTCTTC.

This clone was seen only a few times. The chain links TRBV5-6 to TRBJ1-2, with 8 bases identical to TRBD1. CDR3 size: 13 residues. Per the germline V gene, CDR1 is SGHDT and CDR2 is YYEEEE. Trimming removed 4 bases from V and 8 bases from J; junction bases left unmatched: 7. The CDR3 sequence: CASSKGQEWGYTF. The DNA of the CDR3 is TGTGCCAGCAGCAAGGGACAGGAGTGGGGCTACACCTTC.

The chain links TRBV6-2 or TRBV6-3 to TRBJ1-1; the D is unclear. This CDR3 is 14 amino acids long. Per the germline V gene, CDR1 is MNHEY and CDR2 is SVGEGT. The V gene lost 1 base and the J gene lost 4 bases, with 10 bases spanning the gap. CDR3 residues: CASSYLEPITEAFF. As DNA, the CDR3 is TGTGCCAGCAGTTACTTGGAGCCGATCACTGAAGCTTTCTTT.